This TCR beta chain was found in a study of cytomegalovirus exposure and HLA in healthy donors. Regarding the study as a whole: Later analysis showed TCR association rates varying by HLA locus, highest for DRB1 and lowest for HLA-C. The authors reported that TCR beta sequences could predict HLA-A and HLA-B alleles. These predictions were accurate for most subjects in the first cohort. In an earlier analysis, in some 540 donors, most V segments appeared productive either ~87% or ~30% of the time.

To note about this clone: Its target is not known.

The length of the CDR3 is 16 residues. Germline lookup yields CDR1 SNHLY and CDR2 FYNNEI. After removal of 2 bases from V and 6 bases from J, the junction contained 4 bases not matched to a gene. The PCR had 60 Vbeta and 13 Jbeta primers. The method was immunoSEQ multiplex PCR; TCRdb's version includes in-frame clones alone and lacks a portion of them. The sample has about 160,000 clones, under 70% seen once. This rearrangement joins TRBV2 to TRBJ2-2, with TRBD1 matching 12 bases. The TCR sequence derives from a woman between 40 and 50 years old in good health and CMV-seropositive. Sequenced: PBMCs. The CDR3 DNA follows: TGTGCCAGCAGTGAACTGGGACAGGGGGCATCCGGGGAGCTGTTTTTT. It codes for CASSELGQGASGELFF.